Sequencing of this T cell receptor beta chain was carried out in a study of response to subunit inactivated influenza vaccine. Study-wide results and caveats: Researchers suggested that each seasonal influenza vaccination recruits few new T cells.

As for this clonotype: Antigen unknown.

V lost 3 bases and J lost 11; bases outside the gene matches: 10. CDR3 length equals 14 residues. The V gene's germline CDR1 is SNHLY and CDR2 FYNNEI. Using its own MiXCR run on the RT-PCR reads, TCRdb lists one record per CDR3 protein. The sample shows 550,000 to 800,000 distinct CDR3 sequences, roughly 14% of them seen only once. The genes are TRBV2 and TRBJ1-1; 9 bases map to TRBD1. Sequenced material: PBMCs from blood, taken around two weeks before vaccination. The TCR sequence derives from a man between 50 and 59 years old who received an inactivated influenza vaccine. This CDR3 reads CASSDHRDRVRAFF. The CDR3 coding sequence is TGTGCCAGCAGTGATCACCGGGACAGGGTAAGGGCTTTCTTT.